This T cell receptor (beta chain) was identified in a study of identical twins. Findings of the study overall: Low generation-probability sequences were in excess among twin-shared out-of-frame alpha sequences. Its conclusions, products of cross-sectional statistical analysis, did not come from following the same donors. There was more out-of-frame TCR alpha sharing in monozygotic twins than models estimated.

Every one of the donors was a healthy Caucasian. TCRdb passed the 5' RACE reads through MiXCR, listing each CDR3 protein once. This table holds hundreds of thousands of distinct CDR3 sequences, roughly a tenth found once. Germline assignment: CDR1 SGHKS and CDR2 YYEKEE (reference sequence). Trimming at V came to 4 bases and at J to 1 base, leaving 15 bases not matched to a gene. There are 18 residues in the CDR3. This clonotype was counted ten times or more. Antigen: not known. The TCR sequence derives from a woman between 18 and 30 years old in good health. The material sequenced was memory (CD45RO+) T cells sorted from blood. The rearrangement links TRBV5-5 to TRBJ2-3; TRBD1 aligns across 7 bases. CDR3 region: CASSLVDRSLSGTDTQYF. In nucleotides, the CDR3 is TGTGCCAGCAGCCTTGTGGACAGGAGCCTTTCCGGCACAGATACGCAGTATTTT.